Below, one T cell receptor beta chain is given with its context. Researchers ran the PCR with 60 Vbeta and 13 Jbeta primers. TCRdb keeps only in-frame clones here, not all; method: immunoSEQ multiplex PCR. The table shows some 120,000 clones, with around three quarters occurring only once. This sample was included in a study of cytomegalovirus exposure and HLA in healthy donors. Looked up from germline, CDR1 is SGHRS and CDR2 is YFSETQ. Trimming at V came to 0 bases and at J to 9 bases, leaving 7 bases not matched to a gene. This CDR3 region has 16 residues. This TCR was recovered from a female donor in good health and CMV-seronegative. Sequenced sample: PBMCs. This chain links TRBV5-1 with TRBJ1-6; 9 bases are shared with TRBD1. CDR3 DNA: TGCGCCAGCAGCTTGGAGCCGACAGGGGGTGGTTCACCCCTCCACTTT. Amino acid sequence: CASSLEPTGGGSPLHF.